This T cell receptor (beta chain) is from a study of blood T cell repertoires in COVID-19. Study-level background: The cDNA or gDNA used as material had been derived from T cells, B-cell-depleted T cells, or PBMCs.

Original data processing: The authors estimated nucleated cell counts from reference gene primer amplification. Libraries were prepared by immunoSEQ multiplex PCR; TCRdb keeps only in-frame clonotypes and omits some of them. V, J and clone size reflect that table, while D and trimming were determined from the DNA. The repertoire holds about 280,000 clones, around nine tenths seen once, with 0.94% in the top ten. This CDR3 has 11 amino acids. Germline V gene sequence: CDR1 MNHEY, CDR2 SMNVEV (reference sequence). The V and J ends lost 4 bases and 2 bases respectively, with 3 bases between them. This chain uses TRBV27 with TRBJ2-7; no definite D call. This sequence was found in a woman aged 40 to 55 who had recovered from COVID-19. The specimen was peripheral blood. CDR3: CASSSTYEQYF. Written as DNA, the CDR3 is TGTGCCAGCAGTTCCACCTACGAGCAGTACTTC.